The source of this TCR beta chain is a study of blood T cell repertoires in COVID-19. Study as a whole: The analysed material was cDNA or gDNA that came from T cells, B-cell-depleted T cells, or PBMCs.

Recruitment covered 20 to 25 US areas and drew participants whose ages spanned roughly 18 to 90 years. Method: immunoSEQ multiplex PCR; TCRdb's copy keeps in-frame clones and lacks some. The table includes 250,000 or so clones, around 87% detected once. V shed 0 bases and J 2 bases; nucleotides not matched to a gene: 2. The germline V gene encodes CDR1 SGDLS and CDR2 YYNGEE. This CDR3 spans 17 amino acids. The TCR sequence derives from a woman in her forties or fifties who had recovered from COVID-19. Source material: PBMCs or T cells enriched from blood (not recorded which). V is TRBV9 and J is TRBJ2-1; the match to TRBD2 covers 13 bases. CDR3 residues: CASSVGLAGGTYNEQFF. The CDR3, as DNA: TGTGCCAGCAGCGTAGGACTAGCGGGAGGTACCTACAATGAGCAGTTCTTC.